A selection of T cell receptor beta chains follows, all from one sample in a study of quantifying T cell responses using KT2 cells. From the UMI-ligation and nested PCR reads, TCRdb called clonotypes with MiXCR, one entry per CDR3 protein. Here the sample spans approximately 46,000 distinct CDR3 sequences, roughly 10% being singletons. Material for sequencing was PBMCs spiked with cells of the T cell clone KT2. The receptors derive from a human donor. Both conserved end residues are part of each CDR3. A D gene is named only where the DNA matches it firmly. A row's size may be missing; if present it is once, few, many or a size class.

clone size,V gene,D gene,J gene,CDR3 length,CDR3 DNA,CDR3 protein
many,TRBV6-4,.,TRBJ2-3,13,TGTGCCAGCAGTGACTCGGACACAGATACGCAGTATTTT,CASSDSDTDTQYF
.,TRBV15,.,TRBJ1-3,14,TGTGCCACCAGCCTCCGAAGGGCTGGAAACACCATATATTTT,CATSLRRAGNTIYF
many,TRBV20-1,.,TRBJ2-3,14,TGCAGTGCTAGAGACAGGGCTAGTACAGATACGCAGTATTTT,CSARDRASTDTQYF
.,TRBV6-2/TRBV6-3,TRBD2,TRBJ2-1,16,TGTGCCAGCAGTGCCACTAGCGGGGTTCCCTACAATGAGCAGTTCTTC,CASSATSGVPYNEQFF
many,TRBV6-4,.,TRBJ2-2,14,TGTGCCAGCAGTGACTCGGGGGACACCGGGGAGCTGTTTTTT,CASSDSGDTGELFF
.,TRBV20-1,.,TRBJ2-3,16,TGCAGTGCTAGTGGACCCCGTGTACGGGTGGGAGATACGCAGTATTTT,CSASGPRVRVGDTQYF
.,TRBV30,TRBD2,TRBJ2-3,13,TGTGCCTGTTCAGCGGGGGGCACAGATACGCAGTATTTT,CACSAGGTDTQYF
many,TRBV29-1,TRBD2,TRBJ2-2,17,TGCAGCGTTGAAGGTCCCGGACTAGCGGGGGACACCGGGGAGCTGTTTTTT,CSVEGPGLAGDTGELFF
few,TRBV6-5,.,TRBJ1-1,14,TGTGCCAGCTTAGCCCGGGTTTCAAACACTGAAGCTTTCTTT,CASLARVSNTEAFF
.,TRBV14,TRBD1,TRBJ1-1,14,TGTGCCAGCAGCAACCGACAGGGCAGTACTGAAGCTTTCTTT,CASSNRQGSTEAFF
.,TRBV20-1,.,TRBJ1-1,13,TGCAGTGCTAGAGACGGGGGGGCGGGGAAAGCTTTCTTT,CSARDGGAGKAFF
.,TRBV4-1,.,TRBJ1-5,14,TGCGCCAGCAGCCCCCGCCAGGGAGGTCAGCCCCAGCATTTT,CASSPRQGGQPQHF
many,TRBV5-1,.,TRBJ1-4,13,TGCGCCAGCAGCTGGGGGCCGAATGAAAAACTGTTTTTT,CASSWGPNEKLFF
few,TRBV11-3,.,TRBJ2-3,17,TGTGCCAGCAGCTCCAACGTTGGGGGGCAGGGAGCAGATACGCAGTATTTT,CASSSNVGGQGADTQYF
few,TRBV7-8,.,TRBJ1-2,13,TGTGCCAGCAGCATCGACAGAGACTATGGCTACACCTTC,CASSIDRDYGYTF
.,TRBV28,.,TRBJ2-7,14,TGTGCCAGCAAGCAGGGAATAAGCTCCTACGAGCAGTACTTC,CASKQGISSYEQYF
few,TRBV2,.,TRBJ2-5,13,TGTGCCAGCAGTGAAGCAGGAAGGGAGACCCAGTACTTC,CASSEAGRETQYF
many,TRBV6-1,TRBD1,TRBJ2-7,14,TGTGCCAGCATAGGAGCGGGACAGGGCCCTGAGCAGTACTTC,CASIGAGQGPEQYF
many,TRBV9,.,TRBJ2-2,16,TGTGCCAGCAGCGTAAGCGGGACAACGAACACCGGGGAGCTGTTTTTT,CASSVSGTTNTGELFF
few,TRBV7-8,TRBD2,TRBJ2-3,15,TGTGCCAGCAGCTCTGGGAGGGTTCTCACAGATACGCAGTATTTT,CASSSGRVLTDTQYF
few,TRBV7-2,.,TRBJ1-2,14,TGTGCCAGCAGCTTAGACGTGGAGGACTATGGCTACACCTTC,CASSLDVEDYGYTF
.,TRBV2,TRBD2,TRBJ2-3,13,TGTGCCAGCAGAGGGACTAGCGGGGGACCCCAGTATTTT,CASRGTSGGPQYF
few,TRBV5-5,.,TRBJ1-5,12,TGTGCCAGCAGCTTTGGAGGCCAGCCCCAGCATTTT,CASSFGGQPQHF
few,TRBV11-2,.,TRBJ1-4,13,TGTGCCAGCAGCTTGCAGGGGAATGAAAAACTGTTTTTT,CASSLQGNEKLFF
few,TRBV10-3,TRBD1,TRBJ1-6,17,TGTGCCATCAGCCCGGGACAGGTCGCTATCCGGAATTCACCCCTCCACTTT,CAISPGQVAIRNSPLHF
.,TRBV4-2,TRBD1,TRBJ1-1,13,TGTGCCAGCAGCCCGGGACAGGCTCCTGAAGCTTTCTTT,CASSPGQAPEAFF
.,TRBV27,.,TRBJ2-3,17,TGTGCCAGCAGTTTAGGGACTCCAGGAACTAATTCGGCTACGCAGTATTTT,CASSLGTPGTNSATQYF
.,TRBV2,.,TRBJ1-5,14,TGTGCCAGCAATCGGGTGGGGCGCAATCAGCCCCAGCATTTT,CASNRVGRNQPQHF
.,TRBV12-3/TRBV12-4,TRBD1,TRBJ2-7,14,TGTGCCAGCAGTCGGGGGACAGGGATCTACGAGCAGTACTTC,CASSRGTGIYEQYF
.,TRBV5-5,TRBD1,TRBJ2-3,16,TGTGCCAGCAGCTTGGCGGACAGGGGGCATCCAGATACGCAGTATTTT,CASSLADRGHPDTQYF